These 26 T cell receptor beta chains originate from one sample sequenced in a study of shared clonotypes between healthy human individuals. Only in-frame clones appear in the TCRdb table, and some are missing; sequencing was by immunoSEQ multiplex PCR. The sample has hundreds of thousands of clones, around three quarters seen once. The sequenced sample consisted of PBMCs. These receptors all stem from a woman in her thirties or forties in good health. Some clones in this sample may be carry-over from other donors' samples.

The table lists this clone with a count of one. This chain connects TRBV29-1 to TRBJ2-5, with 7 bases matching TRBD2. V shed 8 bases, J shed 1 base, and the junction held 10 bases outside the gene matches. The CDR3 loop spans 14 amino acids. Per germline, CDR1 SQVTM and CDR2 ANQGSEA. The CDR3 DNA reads TGCAGCCTCAGAGGGACGGGGGGCCAAGAGACCCAGTACTTC. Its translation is CSLRGTGGQETQYF.

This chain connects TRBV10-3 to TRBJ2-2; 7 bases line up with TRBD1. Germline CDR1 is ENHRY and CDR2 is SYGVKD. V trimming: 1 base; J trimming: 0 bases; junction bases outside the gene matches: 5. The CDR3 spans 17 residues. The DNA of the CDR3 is TGTGCCATCAGTGAGTGGGGGACAGACACGAACACCGGGGAGCTGTTTTTT. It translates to CAISEWGTDTNTGELFF.

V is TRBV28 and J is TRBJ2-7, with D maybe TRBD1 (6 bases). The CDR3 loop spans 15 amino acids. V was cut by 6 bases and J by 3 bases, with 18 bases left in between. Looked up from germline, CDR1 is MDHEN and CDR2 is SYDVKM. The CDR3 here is CASSPQAGQNYEQYF. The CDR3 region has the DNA TGTGCCAGCAGCCCCCAGGCCGGACAGAACTACGAGCAGTACTTC. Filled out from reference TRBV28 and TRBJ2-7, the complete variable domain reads DVKVTQSSRYLVKRTGEKVFLECVQDMDHENMFWYRQDPGLGLRLIYFSYDVKMKEKGDIPEGYSVSREKKERFSLILESASTNQTSMYLCASSPQAGQNYEQYFGPGTRLTVT.

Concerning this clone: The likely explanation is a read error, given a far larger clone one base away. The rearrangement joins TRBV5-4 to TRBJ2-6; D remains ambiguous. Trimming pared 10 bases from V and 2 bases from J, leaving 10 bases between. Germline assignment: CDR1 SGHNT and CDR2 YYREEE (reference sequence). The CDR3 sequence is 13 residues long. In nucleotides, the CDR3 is TGTGCCGGAAGGGATGCTGGGGCCAACGTCCTGACTTTC. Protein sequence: CAGRDAGANVLTF.

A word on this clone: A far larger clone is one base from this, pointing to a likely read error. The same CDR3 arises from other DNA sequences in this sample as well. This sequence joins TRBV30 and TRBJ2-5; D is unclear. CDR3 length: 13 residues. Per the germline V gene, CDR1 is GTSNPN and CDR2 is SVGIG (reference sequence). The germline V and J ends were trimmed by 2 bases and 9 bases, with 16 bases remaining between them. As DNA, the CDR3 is TGTGCCTGGAGTCCCGCCGCCTCCGTGGCCCAGTACTTC. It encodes CAWSPAASVAQYF.

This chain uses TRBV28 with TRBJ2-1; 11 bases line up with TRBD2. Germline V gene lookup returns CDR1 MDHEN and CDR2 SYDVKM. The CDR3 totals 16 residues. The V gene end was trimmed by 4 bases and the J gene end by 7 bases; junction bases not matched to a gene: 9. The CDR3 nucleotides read TGTGCCAGCAGTTCTGTAGCGGGAGGGCCCGGTAATGAGCAGTTCTTC. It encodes CASSSVAGGPGNEQFF. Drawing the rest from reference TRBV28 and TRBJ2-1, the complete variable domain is DVKVTQSSRYLVKRTGEKVFLECVQDMDHENMFWYRQDPGLGLRLIYFSYDVKMKEKGDIPEGYSVSREKKERFSLILESASTNQTSMYLCASSSVAGGPGNEQFFGPGTRLTVL.

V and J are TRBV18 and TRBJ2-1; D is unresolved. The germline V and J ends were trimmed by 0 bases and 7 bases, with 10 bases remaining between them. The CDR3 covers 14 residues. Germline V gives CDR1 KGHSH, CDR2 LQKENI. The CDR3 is CASSPPNQPNEQFF. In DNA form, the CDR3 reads TGTGCCAGCTCACCACCGAATCAGCCAAATGAGCAGTTCTTC.

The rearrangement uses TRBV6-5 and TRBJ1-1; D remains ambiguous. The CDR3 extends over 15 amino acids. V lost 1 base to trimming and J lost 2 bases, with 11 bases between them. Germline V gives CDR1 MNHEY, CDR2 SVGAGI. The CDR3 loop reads CASSYLADVNTEAFF. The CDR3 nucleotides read TGTGCCAGCAGTTACTTGGCAGATGTTAACACTGAAGCTTTCTTT.

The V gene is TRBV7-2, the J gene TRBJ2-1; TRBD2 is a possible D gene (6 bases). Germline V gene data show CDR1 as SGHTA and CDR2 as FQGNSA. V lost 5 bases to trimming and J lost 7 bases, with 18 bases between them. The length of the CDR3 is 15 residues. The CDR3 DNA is TGTGCCAGCAGCCCACGACTAGTTAGGGGTAATGAGCAGTTCTTC. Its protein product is CASSPRLVRGNEQFF.

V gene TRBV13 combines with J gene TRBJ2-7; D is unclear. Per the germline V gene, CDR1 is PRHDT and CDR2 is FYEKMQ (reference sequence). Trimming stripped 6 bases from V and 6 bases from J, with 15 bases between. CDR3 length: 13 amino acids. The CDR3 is CASRPPHQPEQYF. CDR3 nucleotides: TGTGCCAGCAGGCCCCCTCACCAGCCCGAGCAGTACTTC.

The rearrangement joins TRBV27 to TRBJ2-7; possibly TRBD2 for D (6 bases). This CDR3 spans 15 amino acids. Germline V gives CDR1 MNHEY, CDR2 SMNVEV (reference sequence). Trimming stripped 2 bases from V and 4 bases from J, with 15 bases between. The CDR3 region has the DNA TGTGCCAGCAGTTTACGATGGGAGGTTGGGTACGAGCAGTACTTC. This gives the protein CASSLRWEVGYEQYF.

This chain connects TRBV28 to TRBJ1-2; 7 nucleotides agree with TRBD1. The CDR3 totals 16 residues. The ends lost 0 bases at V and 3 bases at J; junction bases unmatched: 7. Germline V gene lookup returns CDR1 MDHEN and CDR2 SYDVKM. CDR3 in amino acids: CASSLWTGKGYYGYTF. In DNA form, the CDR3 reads TGTGCCAGCAGTTTATGGACAGGGAAGGGCTACTATGGCTACACCTTC.

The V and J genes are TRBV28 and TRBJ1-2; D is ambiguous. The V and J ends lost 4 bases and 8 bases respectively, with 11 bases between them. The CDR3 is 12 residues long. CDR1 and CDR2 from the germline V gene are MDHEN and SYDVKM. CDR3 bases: TGTGCCAGCAGTTCATCGAGGGCCGGCTACACCTTC. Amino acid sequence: CASSSSRAGYTF.

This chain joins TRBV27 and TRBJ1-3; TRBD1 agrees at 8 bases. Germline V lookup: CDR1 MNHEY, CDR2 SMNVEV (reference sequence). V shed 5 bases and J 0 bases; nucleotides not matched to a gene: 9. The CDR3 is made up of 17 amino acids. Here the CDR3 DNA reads TGTGCCAGCAGTAAAACCGGGACAGGAAACTCTGGAAACACCATATATTTT. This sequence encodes CASSKTGTGNSGNTIYF.

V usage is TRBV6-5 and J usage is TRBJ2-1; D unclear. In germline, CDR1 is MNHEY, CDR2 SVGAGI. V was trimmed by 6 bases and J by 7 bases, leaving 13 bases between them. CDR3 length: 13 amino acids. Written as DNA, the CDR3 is TGTGCCAGCAGCCCCCCCGGCCTAAATGAGCAGTTCTTC. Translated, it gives CASSPPGLNEQFF.

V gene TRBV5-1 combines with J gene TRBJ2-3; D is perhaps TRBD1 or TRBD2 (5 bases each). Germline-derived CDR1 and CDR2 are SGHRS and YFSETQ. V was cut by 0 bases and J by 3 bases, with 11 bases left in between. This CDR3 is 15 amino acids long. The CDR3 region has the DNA TGCGCCAGCAGCTTGGCGGCAGGGAGAACAGATACGCAGTATTTT. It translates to CASSLAAGRTDTQYF.

CDR3 nucleotides: TGCGCCAGCAGGGTAGCGGGGCCGACAGATACGCAGTATTTT. Residues: CASRVAGPTDTQYF. The rearrangement joins TRBV5-1 to TRBJ2-3; 8 bases match TRBD2. There are 14 residues in the CDR3. Germline V CDR1 and CDR2: SGHRS, YFSETQ. Trimming removed 5 bases from V and 3 bases from J; junction bases left unmatched: 5. Variable domain in full (rest from reference TRBV5-1 and TRBJ2-3): KAGVTQTPRYLIKTRGQQVTLSCSPISGHRSVSWYQQTPGQGLQFLFEYFSETQRNKGNFPGRFSGRQFSNSRSEMNVSTLELGDSALYLCASRVAGPTDTQYFGPGTRLTVL.

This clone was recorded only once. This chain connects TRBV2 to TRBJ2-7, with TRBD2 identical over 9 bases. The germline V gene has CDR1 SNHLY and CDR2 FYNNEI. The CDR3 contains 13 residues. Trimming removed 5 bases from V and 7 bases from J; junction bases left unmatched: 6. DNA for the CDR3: TGTGCCAGCAGTCCCTTAGCGGGAGAAGAGCAGTACTTC. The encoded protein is CASSPLAGEEQYF. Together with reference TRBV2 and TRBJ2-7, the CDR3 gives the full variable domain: EPEVTQTPSHQVTQMGQEVILRCVPISNHLYFYWYRQILGQKVEFLVSFYNNEISEKSEIFDDQFSVERPDGSNFTLKIRSTKLEDSAMYFCASSPLAGEEQYFGPGTRLTVT.

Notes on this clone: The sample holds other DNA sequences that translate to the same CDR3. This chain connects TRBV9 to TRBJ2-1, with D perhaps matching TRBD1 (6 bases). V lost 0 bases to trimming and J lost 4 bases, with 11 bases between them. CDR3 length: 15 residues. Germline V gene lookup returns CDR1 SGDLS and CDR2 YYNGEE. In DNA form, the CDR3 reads TGTGCCAGCAGCGTAGAAGGTGGACAGTACAATGAGCAGTTCTTC. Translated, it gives CASSVEGGQYNEQFF.

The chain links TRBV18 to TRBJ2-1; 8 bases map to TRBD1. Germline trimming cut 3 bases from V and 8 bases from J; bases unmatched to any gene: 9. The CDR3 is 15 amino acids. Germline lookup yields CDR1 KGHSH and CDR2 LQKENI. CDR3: CASSPWQGAIDEQFF. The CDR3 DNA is TGTGCCAGCTCACCCTGGCAGGGGGCTATCGATGAGCAGTTCTTC.

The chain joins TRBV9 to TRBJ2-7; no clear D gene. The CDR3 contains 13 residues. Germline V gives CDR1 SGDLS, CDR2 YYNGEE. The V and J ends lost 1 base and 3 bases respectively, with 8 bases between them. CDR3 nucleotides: TGTGCCAGCAGCGTATCCGAATACTACGAGCAGTACTTC. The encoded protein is CASSVSEYYEQYF.

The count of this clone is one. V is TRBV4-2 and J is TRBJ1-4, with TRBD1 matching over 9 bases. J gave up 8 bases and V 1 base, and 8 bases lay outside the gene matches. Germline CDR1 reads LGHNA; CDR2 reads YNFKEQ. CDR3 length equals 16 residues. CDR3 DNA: TGTGCCAGCAGCCAAGTAGCGGGACAGGGTCTAGAAAAACTGTTTTTT. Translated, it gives CASSQVAGQGLEKLFF.

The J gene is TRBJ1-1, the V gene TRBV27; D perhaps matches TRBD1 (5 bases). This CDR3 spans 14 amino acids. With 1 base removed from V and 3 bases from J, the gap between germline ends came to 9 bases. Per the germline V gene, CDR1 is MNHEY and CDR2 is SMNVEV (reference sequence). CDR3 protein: CASSLLGTDTEAFF. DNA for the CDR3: TGTGCCAGCAGTTTATTGGGGACCGACACTGAAGCTTTCTTT.

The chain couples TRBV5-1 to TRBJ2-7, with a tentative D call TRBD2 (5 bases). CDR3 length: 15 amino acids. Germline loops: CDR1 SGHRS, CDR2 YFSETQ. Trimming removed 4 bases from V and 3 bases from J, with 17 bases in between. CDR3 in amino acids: CASSPVRGVVYEQYF. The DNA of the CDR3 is TGCGCCAGCAGCCCAGTCCGGGGAGTGGTCTACGAGCAGTACTTC.

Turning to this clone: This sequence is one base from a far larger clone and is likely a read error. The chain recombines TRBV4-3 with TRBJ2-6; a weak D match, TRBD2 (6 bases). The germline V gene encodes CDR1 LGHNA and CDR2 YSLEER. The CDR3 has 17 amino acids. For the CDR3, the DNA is TGCGCCGGCAGCCAAGATCCAGGGACTTCTGGGGCCAACGTCCTGACTTTC. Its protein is CAGSQDPGTSGANVLTF.

The CDR3 sequence: CASSRDSYTGQYF. CDR3 DNA sequence: TGTGCCAGCAGCCGGGACAGCTATACGGGGCAGTACTTC. The gene calls are TRBV5-4 and TRBJ2-7, with TRBD1 matching 7 bases. The V segment lost 4 bases and the J segment 9 bases; nucleotides outside the gene matches: 10. Germline CDR1 reads SGHNT; CDR2 reads YYREEE (reference sequence). CDR3 length: 13 residues.